The 27 T cell receptor beta chains below all came from one sample that was sequenced in a study of CD8+ T cells in alopecia areata. The treatment here: oral pan-JAK inhibitor, 5-10 mg twice daily. RNA was isolated and reverse transcribed to cDNA, the sequencing template. Measured with immunoSEQ multiplex PCR; TCRdb has only the in-frame clones, and not every one. The sample yields 150,000 to 250,000 clones, approximately 56% seen once. The sample here was CD4+ T cells sorted from blood, taken at week 4, from a patient treated with tofacitinib. Receptors were obtained from a human donor with alopecia areata.

This rearrangement joins TRBV7-2 to TRBJ2-5; D is tentatively TRBD1 or TRBD2 (5 bases each). The V gene lost 3 bases and the J gene lost 7 bases, with 15 bases spanning the gap. There are 14 residues in the CDR3. Germline CDR1 reads SGHTA; CDR2 reads FQGNSA. The CDR3 DNA reads as TGTGCCAGCAGCTTCCAGACGGGACCTGGGACCCAGTACTTC. It codes for CASSFQTGPGTQYF.

This clone came up a few times. This sequence joins TRBV20-1 and TRBJ2-3; unclear D gene. V was trimmed by 5 bases and J by 4 bases, leaving 7 bases between them. Germline CDR1 reads DFQATT; CDR2 reads SNEGSKA (reference sequence). The CDR3 length is 11 residues. CDR3 coding DNA: TGCAGTGCTTCAAAAGCAGATACGCAGTATTTT. Translation gives CSASKADTQYF.

The chain carries TRBV20-1 and TRBJ2-5, with D perhaps TRBD2 (7 bases). The CDR3 is 11 residues long. Germline V CDR1 and CDR2: DFQATT, SNEGSKA (reference sequence). The V gene lost 5 bases and the J gene lost 6 bases, with 10 bases spanning the gap. The CDR3 coding sequence is TGCAGTGCTGGGAGGGGGAAGACCCAGTACTTC. Residues: CSAGRGKTQYF.

The chain links TRBV30 to TRBJ1-3, with 7 bases fitting TRBD1. Germline lookup yields CDR1 GTSNPN and CDR2 SVGIG (reference sequence). The CDR3 length is 13 residues. Unmatched junction bases numbered 4, after V lost 6 bases and J lost 2 bases. The CDR3 bases are TGTGCCTGTCCAGGGGGAGCTGGAAACACCATATATTTT. Protein sequence: CACPGGAGNTIYF.

This chain joins TRBV5-1 and TRBJ2-5; D call uncertain. CDR1 is SGHRS and CDR2 is YFSETQ in the germline V gene. The ends were cut back, 8 bases at V and 2 bases at J, with 13 bases in the middle. The CDR3 totals 13 residues. CDR3 region: CASGRTQQETQYF. In nucleotides, the CDR3 is TGCGCCAGTGGACGAACACAACAAGAGACCCAGTACTTC. Full variable domain (rest looked up from reference TRBV5-1 and TRBJ2-5): KAGVTQTPRYLIKTRGQQVTLSCSPISGHRSVSWYQQTPGQGLQFLFEYFSETQRNKGNFPGRFSGRQFSNSRSEMNVSTLELGDSALYLCASGRTQQETQYFGPGTRLLVL.

The chain combines TRBV30 with TRBJ1-6; maybe TRBD1 (6 bases). V was clipped by 3 bases and J by 7 bases, with 19 bases between them. Germline V gene sequence: CDR1 GTSNPN, CDR2 SVGIG (reference sequence). The CDR3 covers 16 residues. The CDR3 reads CAWSLQGRSRNSPLHF. Written as DNA, the CDR3 is TGTGCCTGGAGCCTACAGGGTCGCTCGAGGAATTCACCCCTCCACTTT.

This chain links TRBV5-1 with TRBJ2-1, with 9 nucleotides matching TRBD2. Trimming removed 0 bases from V and 7 bases from J; junction bases left unmatched: 8. Germline CDR1 is SGHRS and CDR2 is YFSETQ. CDR3 length: 16 residues. This CDR3 is CASSLAPAGGLNEQFF. As DNA, the CDR3 is TGCGCCAGCAGCTTGGCTCCAGCGGGGGGTTTGAATGAGCAGTTCTTC.

The chain's CDR3 is CASSLGWEVEKLFF. DNA of the CDR3: TGCGCCAGCAGCCTCGGGTGGGAGGTGGAAAAACTGTTTTTT. The chain is built from TRBV5-1 and TRBJ1-4; D call uncertain. Germline V gene lookup returns CDR1 SGHRS and CDR2 YFSETQ. V lost 4 bases to trimming and J lost 8 bases, with 15 bases between them. The CDR3 contains 14 residues.

This clone was detected only a few times. The chain recombines TRBV29-1 with TRBJ2-5; TRBD1 is a possible D gene (6 bases). The CDR3 runs 13 residues. CDR1 and CDR2 from the germline V gene are SQVTM and ANQGSEA. The V and J ends lost 7 bases and 2 bases respectively, with 14 bases between them. The CDR3 nucleotides are TGCAGCGCTCACCTCGGACAGCAAGAGACCCAGTACTTC. Its translation: CSAHLGQQETQYF. Full variable domain (missing parts from reference TRBV29-1 and TRBJ2-5): SAVISQKPSRDICQRGTSLTIQCQVDSQVTMMFWYRQQPGQSLTLIATANQGSEATYESGFVIDKFPISRPNLTFSTLTVSNMSPEDSSIYLCSAHLGQQETQYFGPGTRLLVL.

The table lists this clone with a few counts. The rearrangement links TRBV10-3 to TRBJ2-3, with 9 bases identical to TRBD2. CDR3 length: 15 amino acids. V gave up 4 bases and J gave up 2 bases; unmatched junction bases: 4. Germline V gene sequence: CDR1 ENHRY, CDR2 SYGVKD. The CDR3 nucleotides read TGTGCCATCAGTGTTGCGGGGGGGGCCACAGATACGCAGTATTTT. It translates to CAISVAGGATDTQYF.

CDR3 DNA: TGTGCCAGCAGCGCGGACAAAAAGGTCTATGGCTACACCTTC. Its protein is CASSADKKVYGYTF. This chain joins TRBV2 and TRBJ1-2; tentative D call: TRBD1 (5 bases). Germline CDR1 is SNHLY and CDR2 is FYNNEI. Trimming stripped 6 bases from V and 4 bases from J, with 15 bases between. CDR3 length: 14 amino acids. Looking up the rest from reference TRBV2 and TRBJ1-2 gives the full variable domain: EPEVTQTPSHQVTQMGQEVILRCVPISNHLYFYWYRQILGQKVEFLVSFYNNEISEKSEIFDDQFSVERPDGSNFTLKIRSTKLEDSAMYFCASSADKKVYGYTFGSGTRLTVV.

This clone was observed a few times. The chain is built from TRBV7-2 and TRBJ2-5; no firm D call. Germline V lookup: CDR1 SGHTA, CDR2 FQGNSA. The CDR3 runs to 15 residues. Trimming took off 3 bases at V and 1 base at J, with 12 bases between the two ends. The CDR3 protein is CASSFNMRTQETQYF. The CDR3, as DNA: TGTGCCAGCAGCTTTAATATGAGGACCCAAGAGACCCAGTACTTC.

This clone was observed a single time. The J gene is TRBJ1-5, the V gene TRBV29-1, with 7 bases identical to TRBD1. The CDR3 runs to 12 residues. The J segment lost 6 bases and the V segment lost 7 bases, leaving 6 bases of the junction unmatched. The germline V gene has CDR1 SQVTM and CDR2 ANQGSEA. Here the CDR3 reads CSAGTVGQPQHF. The CDR3 DNA sequence: TGCAGCGCCGGGACAGTGGGTCAGCCCCAGCATTTT.

This rearrangement joins TRBV29-1 to TRBJ1-1, with D unclear. V was clipped by 7 bases and J by 2 bases, with 8 bases between them. Looked up from germline, CDR1 is SQVTM and CDR2 is ANQGSEA. CDR3 size: 11 residues. In DNA form, the CDR3 reads TGCAGCGCCGACCAAAACACTGAAGCTTTCTTT. Protein product: CSADQNTEAFF.

The chain combines TRBV7-9 with TRBJ2-7, with 12 nucleotides matching TRBD1. Germline V gives CDR1 SEHNR, CDR2 FQNEAQ (reference sequence). V lost 5 bases to trimming and J lost 9 bases; unmatched junction nucleotides: 8. This CDR3 comprises 14 residues. CDR3 region: CASSHPGQGAGQYF. The CDR3, as DNA: TGTGCCAGCAGCCACCCGGGACAGGGGGCTGGGCAGTACTTC.

The genes are TRBV30 and TRBJ1-4; D call uncertain. Trimming took 2 bases from V and 7 from J, leaving 8 bases between them. Germline V gives CDR1 GTSNPN, CDR2 SVGIG (reference sequence). This CDR3 contains 12 residues. The CDR3 DNA reads TGTGCCTGGAGTCCTCGAGGTGAAAAACTGTTTTTT. It is translated as CAWSPRGEKLFF.

This clone came up once. A read error may explain this, as a much larger clone is one base away. The chain is built from TRBV5-6 and TRBJ2-3; D uncertain. Germline CDR1 is SGHDT and CDR2 is YYEEEE. V lost 3 bases, J lost 6 bases, and 5 bases lay in between. The CDR3 is 11 residues long. The CDR3 nucleotides are TGTGCCAGCAGCTCCCGGGATACGCAGTATTTT. Its protein product is CASSSRDTQYF.

The rearrangement joins TRBV28 to TRBJ2-5; 7 nucleotides line up with TRBD1. The CDR3 loop spans 15 amino acids. Trimming took 6 bases from V and 0 from J; bases not matched to a gene: 7. CDR1 and CDR2 (germline): MDHEN, SYDVKM. The CDR3 loop reads CASRDVGQDQETQYF. The DNA for the CDR3 is TGTGCCAGCAGGGATGTCGGACAGGACCAAGAGACCCAGTACTTC.

In regard to this clone: Other DNA sequences of this sample code for an identical CDR3. V usage is TRBV30 and J usage is TRBJ1-5; TRBD1 might be the D (6 bases). Germline V gene sequence: CDR1 GTSNPN, CDR2 SVGIG (reference sequence). V was pared by 0 bases and J by 4 bases, with 7 bases between. This CDR3 contains 13 residues. The CDR3 loop reads CAWSVQGNQPQHF. The CDR3 region has the DNA TGTGCCTGGAGTGTTCAGGGGAATCAGCCCCAGCATTTT.

This chain uses TRBV23-1 with TRBJ1-5; 7 bases are a match to TRBD1. TRBV23-1 is an ORF, and what it does is uncertain. Unmatched junction bases numbered 13, after V lost 9 bases and J lost 2 bases. The CDR3 is 16 residues long. The CDR3 DNA is TGCGCCAGATTAACGTTGAGGGACAGCGGCAATCAGCCCCAGCATTTT. Protein sequence: CARLTLRDSGNQPQHF.

There are a few counts of this clone. The genes are TRBV5-1 and TRBJ1-2; no definite D call. The V and J ends lost 4 bases and 0 bases respectively, with 16 bases between them. This CDR3 region has 16 residues. Germline V gene lookup returns CDR1 SGHRS and CDR2 YFSETQ. In nucleotides, the CDR3 is TGCGCCAGCAGCGCGGTGGGCACCCCCTCTAACTATGGCTACACCTTC. Amino acid sequence: CASSAVGTPSNYGYTF.

The chain combines TRBV25-1 with TRBJ1-3, with no clear D. CDR1 MGHDK and CDR2 SYGVNS come from the germline V gene. The CDR3 is made up of 11 amino acids. V lost 4 bases and J lost 3, with 1 base in between. The CDR3 DNA follows: TGTGCCAGCAGTGGTGGAAACACCATATATTTT. It codes for CASSGGNTIYF.

The chain uses TRBV7-2 and TRBJ2-1; 8 positions agree with TRBD2. V dropped 2 bases and J dropped 7; count of bases not matched to a gene: 4. The germline CDR1 and CDR2 sequences are SGHTA and FQGNSA. The CDR3 runs to 14 residues. CDR3 protein: CASSLRRGANEQFF. For the CDR3, the DNA is TGTGCCAGCAGCTTAAGGCGGGGGGCGAATGAGCAGTTCTTC.

Remarks on this clone: Distinct nucleotide sequences in the sample also encode this CDR3. The J gene is TRBJ2-5, the V gene TRBV30; D may be TRBD2 (6 bases). Trimming shortened V by 2 bases and J by 4 bases, and 8 bases separated the two germline ends. Per germline, CDR1 GTSNPN and CDR2 SVGIG (reference sequence). The CDR3 loop spans 12 amino acids. The CDR3 region is CAWSQGGETQYF. The CDR3 DNA reads as TGTGCCTGGAGTCAGGGAGGAGAGACCCAGTACTTC.

The genes are TRBV30 and TRBJ2-2; 9 bases are a match to TRBD2. V gave up 2 bases and J gave up 5 bases; unmatched junction bases: 9. There are 16 residues in the CDR3. CDR1 and CDR2 (germline): GTSNPN, SVGIG (reference sequence). The CDR3 DNA reads TGTGCCTGGAGTATGCCCGGCGGGGGGGCGACCGGGGAGCTGTTTTTT. It specifies CAWSMPGGGATGELFF.

This chain connects TRBV5-1 to TRBJ1-5; D possibly corresponds to TRBD1 (5 bases). CDR1 is SGHRS and CDR2 is YFSETQ in the germline V gene. The CDR3 runs to 13 residues. V lost 4 bases and J 8 bases, leaving 13 bases between the germline ends. In nucleotides, the CDR3 is TGCGCCAGCAGCCTCGACAGTAGGAAGCCCCAGCATTTT. Its translation is CASSLDSRKPQHF.

This clone was detected a few times. V and J are TRBV20-1 and TRBJ2-4; D gene unclear. V shed 6 bases and J shed 4 bases, with 7 bases lying between them. The CDR3 is 11 residues long. Germline-derived CDR1 and CDR2 are DFQATT and SNEGSKA (reference sequence). This CDR3 reads CSAPWKNIQYF. The CDR3 nucleotides read TGCAGTGCCCCTTGGAAAAACATTCAGTACTTC.